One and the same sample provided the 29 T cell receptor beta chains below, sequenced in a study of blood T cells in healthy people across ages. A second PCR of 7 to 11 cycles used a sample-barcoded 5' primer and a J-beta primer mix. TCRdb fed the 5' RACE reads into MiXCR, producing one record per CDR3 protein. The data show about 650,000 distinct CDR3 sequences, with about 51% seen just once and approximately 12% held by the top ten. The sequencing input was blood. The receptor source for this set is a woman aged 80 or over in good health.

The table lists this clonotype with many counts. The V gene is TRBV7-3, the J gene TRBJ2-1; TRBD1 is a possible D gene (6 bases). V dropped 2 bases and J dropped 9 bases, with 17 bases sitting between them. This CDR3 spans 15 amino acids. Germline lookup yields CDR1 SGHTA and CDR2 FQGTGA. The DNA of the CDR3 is TGTGCCAGCAGCTTACAAGTTTCGATCAGGGGTGAGCAGTTCTTC. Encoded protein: CASSLQVSIRGEQFF.

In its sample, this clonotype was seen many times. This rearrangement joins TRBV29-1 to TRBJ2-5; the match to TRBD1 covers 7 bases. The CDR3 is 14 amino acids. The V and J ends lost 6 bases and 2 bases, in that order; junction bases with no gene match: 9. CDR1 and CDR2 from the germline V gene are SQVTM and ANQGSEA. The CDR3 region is CSVVLTGRQETQYF. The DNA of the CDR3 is TGCAGCGTCGTTCTGACAGGGCGGCAAGAGACCCAGTACTTC.

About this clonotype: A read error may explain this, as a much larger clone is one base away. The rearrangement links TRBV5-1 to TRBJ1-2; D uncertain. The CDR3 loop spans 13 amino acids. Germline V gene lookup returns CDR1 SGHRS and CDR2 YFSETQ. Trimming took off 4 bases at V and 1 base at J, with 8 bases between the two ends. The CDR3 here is CASSIRINYGYTF. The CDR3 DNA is TGCGCCAGCAGCATTAGGATTAACTATGGCTACACCTTC.

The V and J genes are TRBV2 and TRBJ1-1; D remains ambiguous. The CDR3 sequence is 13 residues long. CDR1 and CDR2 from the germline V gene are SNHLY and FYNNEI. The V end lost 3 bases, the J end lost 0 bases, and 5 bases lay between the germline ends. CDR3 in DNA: TGTGCCAGCAGTGAGGAACTGAACACTGAAGCTTTCTTT. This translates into CASSEELNTEAFF.

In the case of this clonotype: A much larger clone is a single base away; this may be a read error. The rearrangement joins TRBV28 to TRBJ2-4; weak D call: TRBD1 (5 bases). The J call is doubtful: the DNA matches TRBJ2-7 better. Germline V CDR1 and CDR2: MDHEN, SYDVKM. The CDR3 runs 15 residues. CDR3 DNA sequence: TGTGCCAGCAGTTTATGGGACATTTCCTTCTACGAGCAGTACTTC. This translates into CASSLWDISFYEQYF.

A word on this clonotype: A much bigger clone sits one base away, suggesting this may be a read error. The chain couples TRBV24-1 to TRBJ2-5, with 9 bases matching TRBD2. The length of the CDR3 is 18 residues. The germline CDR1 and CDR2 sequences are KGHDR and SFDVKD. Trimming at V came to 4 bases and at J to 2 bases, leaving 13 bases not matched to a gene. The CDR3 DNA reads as TGTGCCACCAGTGACCCGAGGGGTAGCGGGAGCAAACAAGAGACCCAGTACTTC. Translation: CATSDPRGSGSKQETQYF.

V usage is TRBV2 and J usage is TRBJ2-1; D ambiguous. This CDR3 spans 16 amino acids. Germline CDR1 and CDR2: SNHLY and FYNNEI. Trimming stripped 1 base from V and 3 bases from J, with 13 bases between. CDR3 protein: CASSEVGFLDYNEQFF. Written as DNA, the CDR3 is TGTGCCAGCAGTGAAGTCGGCTTCCTGGACTACAATGAGCAGTTCTTC.

CDR3 DNA: TGTGCCAGCAGTTTGGTGGGGCCCGGGAAAAACATTCAGTACTTC. Its translation is CASSLVGPGKNIQYF. The chain links TRBV12-3 or TRBV12-4 to TRBJ2-4; perhaps TRBD1 as D (5 bases). The V and J ends lost 3 bases and 4 bases respectively, with 13 bases between them. The CDR3 is 15 residues long.

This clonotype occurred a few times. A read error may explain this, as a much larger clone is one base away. CDR3 region: CASSAPLLAGAYNEQYF. Here the CDR3 DNA reads TGTGCCAGCAGCGCCCCATTACTAGCGGGAGCTTACAATGAGCAGTACTTC. J is TRBJ2-5 and V is TRBV9; 11 positions agree with TRBD2. CDR1 and CDR2 from the germline V gene are SGDLS and YYNGEE. CDR3 size: 17 residues. Trimming cost V 3 bases and J 11 bases; bases outside gene matches: 18.

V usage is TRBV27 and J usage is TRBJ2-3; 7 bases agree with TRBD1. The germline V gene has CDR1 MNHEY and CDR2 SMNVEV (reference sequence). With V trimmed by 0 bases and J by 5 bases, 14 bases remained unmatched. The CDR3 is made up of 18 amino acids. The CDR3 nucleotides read TGTGCCAGCAGTTTATCGATGGGGGCAGGGGGAAGAGGAGATACGCAGTATTTT. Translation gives CASSLSMGAGGRGDTQYF.

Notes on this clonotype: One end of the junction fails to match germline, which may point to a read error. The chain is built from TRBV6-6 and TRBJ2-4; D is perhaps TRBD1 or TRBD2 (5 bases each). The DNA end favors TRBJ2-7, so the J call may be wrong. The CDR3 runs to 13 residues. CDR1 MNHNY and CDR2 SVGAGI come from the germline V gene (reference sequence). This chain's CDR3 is CAGSYGAKYEQYF. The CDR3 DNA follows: TGTGCCGGCAGTTACGGGGCCAAATACGAGCAGTACTTC.

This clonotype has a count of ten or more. The CDR3 DNA reads as TGTGCGAGGGACAGGCTTATGGCGAACACCGGGGAGCTGTTTTTT. Protein product: CARDRLMANTGELFF. The J gene is TRBJ2-2, the V gene TRBV7-9, with TRBD1 identical over 8 bases. Germline lookup yields CDR1 SEHNR and CDR2 FQNEAQ (reference sequence). The CDR3 covers 15 residues.

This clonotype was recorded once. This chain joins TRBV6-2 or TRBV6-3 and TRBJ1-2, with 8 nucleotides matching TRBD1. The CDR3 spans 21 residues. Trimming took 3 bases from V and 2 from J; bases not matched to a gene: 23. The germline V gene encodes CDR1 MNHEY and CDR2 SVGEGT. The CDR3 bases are TGTGCCAGCAGTTATAATTCCATCACATCATCAGCGGGACAGGAAAACTATGGCTACACCTTC. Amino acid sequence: CASSYNSITSSAGQENYGYTF.

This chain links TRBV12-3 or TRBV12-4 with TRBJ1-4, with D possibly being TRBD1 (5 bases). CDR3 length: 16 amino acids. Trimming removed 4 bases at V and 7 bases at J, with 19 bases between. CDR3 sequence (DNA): TGTGCCAGCAGTTCGCATCCCGGGACCGGGGGTGAAAAACTGTTTTTT. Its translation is CASSSHPGTGGEKLFF.

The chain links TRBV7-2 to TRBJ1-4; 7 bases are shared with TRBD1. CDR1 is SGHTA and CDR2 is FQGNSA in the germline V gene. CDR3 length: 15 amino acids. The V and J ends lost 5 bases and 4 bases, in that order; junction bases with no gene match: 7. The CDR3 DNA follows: TGTGCCAGCAGCCTCATGGACAGGATTAATGAAAAACTGTTTTTT. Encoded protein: CASSLMDRINEKLFF. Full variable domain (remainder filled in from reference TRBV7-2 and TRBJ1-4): GAGVSQSPSNKVTEKGKDVELRCDPISGHTALYWYRQSLGQGLEFLIYFQGNSAPDKSGLPSDRFSAERTGGSVSTLTIQRTQQEDSAVYLCASSLMDRINEKLFFGSGTQLSVL.

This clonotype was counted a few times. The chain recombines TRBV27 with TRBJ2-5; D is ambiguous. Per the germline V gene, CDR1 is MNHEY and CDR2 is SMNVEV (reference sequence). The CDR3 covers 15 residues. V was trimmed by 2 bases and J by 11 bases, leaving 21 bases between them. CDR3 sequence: CASSLEKGPSTEQYF. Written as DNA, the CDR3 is TGTGCCAGCAGTTTAGAAAAGGGCCCCTCAACTGAGCAGTACTTC.

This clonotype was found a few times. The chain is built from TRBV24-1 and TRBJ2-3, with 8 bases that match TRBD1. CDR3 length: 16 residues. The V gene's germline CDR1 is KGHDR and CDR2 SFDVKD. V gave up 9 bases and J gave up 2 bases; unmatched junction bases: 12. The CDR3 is CATAPGAGGVTDTQYF. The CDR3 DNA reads TGTGCCACCGCCCCTGGGGCAGGGGGCGTCACAGATACGCAGTATTTT.

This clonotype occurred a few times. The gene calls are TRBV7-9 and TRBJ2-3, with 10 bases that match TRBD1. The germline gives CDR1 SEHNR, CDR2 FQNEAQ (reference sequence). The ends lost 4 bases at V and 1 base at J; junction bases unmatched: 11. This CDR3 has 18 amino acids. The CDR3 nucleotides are TGTGCCAGCAGCTCCGCGGGACAGGGGCAAGGAGGCACAGATACGCAGTATTTT. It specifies CASSSAGQGQGGTDTQYF.

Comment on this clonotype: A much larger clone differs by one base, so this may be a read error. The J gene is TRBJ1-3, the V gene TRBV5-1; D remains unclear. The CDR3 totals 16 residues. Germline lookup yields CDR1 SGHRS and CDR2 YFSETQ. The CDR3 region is CAGSSVAVGTGNTIYF. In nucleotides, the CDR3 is TGCGCCGGCAGCTCAGTCGCCGTGGGCACTGGAAACACCATATATTTT.

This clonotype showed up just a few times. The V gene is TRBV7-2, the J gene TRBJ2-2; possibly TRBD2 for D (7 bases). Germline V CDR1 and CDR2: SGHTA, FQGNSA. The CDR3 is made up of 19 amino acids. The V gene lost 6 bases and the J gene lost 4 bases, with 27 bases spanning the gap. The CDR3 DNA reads TGTGCCAGCAGAACGGGGGGACAACGGGTCGGAAGATTCACCGGGGAGCTGTTTTTT. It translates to CASRTGGQRVGRFTGELFF.

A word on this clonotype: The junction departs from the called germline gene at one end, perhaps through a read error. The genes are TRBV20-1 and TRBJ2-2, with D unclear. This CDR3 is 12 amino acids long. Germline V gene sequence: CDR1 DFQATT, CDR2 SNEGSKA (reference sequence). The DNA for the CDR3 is TGCAGGGCTAGATGGCAAACCGGGGAGCTGTTTTTT. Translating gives CRARWQTGELFF.

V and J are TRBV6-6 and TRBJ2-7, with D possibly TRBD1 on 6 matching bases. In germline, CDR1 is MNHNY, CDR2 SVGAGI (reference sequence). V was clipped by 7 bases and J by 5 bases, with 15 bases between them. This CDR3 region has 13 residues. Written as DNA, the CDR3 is TGTGCCAGCACTCGGACAGTCCCTCACGAGCAGTACTTC. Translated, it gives CASTRTVPHEQYF.

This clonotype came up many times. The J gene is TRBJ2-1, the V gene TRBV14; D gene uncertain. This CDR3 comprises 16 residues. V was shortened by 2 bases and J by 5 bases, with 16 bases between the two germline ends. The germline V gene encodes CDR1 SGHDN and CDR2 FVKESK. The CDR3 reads CASSQLTGIRHNEQFF. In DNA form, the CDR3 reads TGTGCCAGCAGCCAACTTACTGGAATACGACACAATGAGCAGTTCTTC.

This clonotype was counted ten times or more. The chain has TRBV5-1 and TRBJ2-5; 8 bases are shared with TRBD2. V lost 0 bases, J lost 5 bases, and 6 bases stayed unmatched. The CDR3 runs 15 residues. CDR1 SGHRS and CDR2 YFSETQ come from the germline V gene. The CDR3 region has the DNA TGCGCCAGCAGCTTGGCCGCGACTAGCGAGGAGACCCAGTACTTC. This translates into CASSLAATSEETQYF.

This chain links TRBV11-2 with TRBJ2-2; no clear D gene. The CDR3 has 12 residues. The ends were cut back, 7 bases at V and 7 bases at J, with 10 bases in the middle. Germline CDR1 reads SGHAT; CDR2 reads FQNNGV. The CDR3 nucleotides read TGTGCCAGCACCCTTCGGCGCGGGGAGCTGTTTTTT. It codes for CASTLRRGELFF. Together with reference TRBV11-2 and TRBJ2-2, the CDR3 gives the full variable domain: EAGVAQSPRYKIIEKRQSVAFWCNPISGHATLYWYQQILGQGPKLLIQFQNNGVVDDSQLPKDRFSAERLKGVDSTLKIQPAKLEDSAVYLCASTLRRGELFFGEGSRLTVL.

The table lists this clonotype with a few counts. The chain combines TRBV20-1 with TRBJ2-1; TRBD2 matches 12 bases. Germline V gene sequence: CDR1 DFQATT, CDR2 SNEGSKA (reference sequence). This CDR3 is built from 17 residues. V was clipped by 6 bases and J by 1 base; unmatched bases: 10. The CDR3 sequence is CSAPVTSGSRSYNEQFF. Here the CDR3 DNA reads TGCAGTGCCCCCGTGACTAGCGGGAGTCGGTCCTACAATGAGCAGTTCTTC.

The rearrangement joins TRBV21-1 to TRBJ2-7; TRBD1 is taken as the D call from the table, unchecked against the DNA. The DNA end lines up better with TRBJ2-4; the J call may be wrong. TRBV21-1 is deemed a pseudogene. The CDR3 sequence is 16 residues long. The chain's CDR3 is CASSKALIRVGNIQYF. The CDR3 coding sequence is TGTGCCAGCAGCAAGGCGCTTATCCGGGTCGGGAACATTCAGTACTTC.

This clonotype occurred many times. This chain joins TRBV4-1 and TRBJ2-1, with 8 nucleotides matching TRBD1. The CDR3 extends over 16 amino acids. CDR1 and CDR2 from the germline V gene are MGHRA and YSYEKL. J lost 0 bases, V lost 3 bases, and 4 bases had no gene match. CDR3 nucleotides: TGCGCCAGCAGCCAGCCAGGGGGCAGCTCCTACAATGAGCAGTTCTTC. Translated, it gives CASSQPGGSSYNEQFF.

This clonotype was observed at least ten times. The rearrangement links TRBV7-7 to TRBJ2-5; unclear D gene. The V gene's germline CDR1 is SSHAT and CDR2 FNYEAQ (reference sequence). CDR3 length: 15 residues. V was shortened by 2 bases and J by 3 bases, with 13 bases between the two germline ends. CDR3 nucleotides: TGTGCCAGCAGCTTAAGTCCATGGGCGGAAGAGACCCAGTACTTC. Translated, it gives CASSLSPWAEETQYF. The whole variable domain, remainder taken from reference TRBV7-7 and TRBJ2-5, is GAGVSQSPRYKVTKRGQDVTLRCDPISSHATLYWYQQALGQGPEFLTYFNYEAQPDKSGLPSDRFSAERPEGSISTLTIQRTEQRDSAMYRCASSLSPWAEETQYFGPGTRLLVL.